The source of this T cell receptor (beta chain) is a study of identical twins. Study-wide results and caveats: Memory repertoires showed no such pattern, whereas abundant cord blood beta clonotypes carried fewer insertions. Beta out-of-frame twin sharing showed a weaker excess. Out-of-frame alpha sequences that twins shared showed excess low generation probability.

Each CDR3 protein is one row after TCRdb ran MiXCR on the 5' RACE reads. The data hold hundreds of thousands of distinct CDR3 sequences, with less than 9.5% observed a single time. The donors were all healthy and Caucasian. In this sample, this clonotype turned up many times. Antigen specificity is unknown. The CDR3 is made up of 13 amino acids. Trimming removed 5 bases from V and 4 bases from J; junction bases left unmatched: 4. CDR1 is SQVTM and CDR2 is ANQGSEA in the germline V gene. The V and J genes are TRBV29-1 and TRBJ2-3; 9 bases match TRBD1. Sample: memory (CD45RO+) T cells sorted from blood. The receptor was isolated from a woman aged 18-30 years in good health. CDR3 sequence: CSVWGQGADTQYF. The CDR3 DNA sequence: TGCAGCGTTTGGGGACAGGGCGCAGATACGCAGTATTTT.